The TCR beta chain described here comes from a study of OX40 agonist ivuxolimab in advanced cancers. Study-wide background: The study gave patients intravenous ivuxolimab at 0.01 to 10 mg/kg every 2 weeks. The group had a mean age of around 60 years, ranged from roughly 23 to 79, and was 75% to 85% male.

This CDR3 has 13 residues. CDR1 is MNHEY, CDR2 SMNVEV, per germline (reference sequence). V was pared by 3 bases and J by 3 bases, with 9 bases between. With respect to this clone: Antigen unknown.

Autoimmune disease history or systemic immunosuppression led to patients being barred. The method was immunoSEQ multiplex PCR; TCRdb's version includes in-frame clones alone and lacks a portion of them. The data show approximately 100,000 clones, 70% to 90% seen once. Notes on the study in general: Both CD4+ and CD8+ T cell populations in blood had undergone clonal expansion by week 6 at 0.1 to 3.0 mg/kg.

The chain is built from TRBV27 and TRBJ2-7; no reliable D call. The source is an adult with an advanced solid tumor such as melanoma, head and neck, liver or kidney cancer. The sample in question was CD4+ or CD8+ T cells sorted from blood, obtained in a trial of the OX40 agonist ivuxolimab. The CDR3 region has the DNA TGTGCCAGCAGTTTCCAGGCCGACTACGAGCAGTACTTC. Its translation is CASSFQADYEQYF.